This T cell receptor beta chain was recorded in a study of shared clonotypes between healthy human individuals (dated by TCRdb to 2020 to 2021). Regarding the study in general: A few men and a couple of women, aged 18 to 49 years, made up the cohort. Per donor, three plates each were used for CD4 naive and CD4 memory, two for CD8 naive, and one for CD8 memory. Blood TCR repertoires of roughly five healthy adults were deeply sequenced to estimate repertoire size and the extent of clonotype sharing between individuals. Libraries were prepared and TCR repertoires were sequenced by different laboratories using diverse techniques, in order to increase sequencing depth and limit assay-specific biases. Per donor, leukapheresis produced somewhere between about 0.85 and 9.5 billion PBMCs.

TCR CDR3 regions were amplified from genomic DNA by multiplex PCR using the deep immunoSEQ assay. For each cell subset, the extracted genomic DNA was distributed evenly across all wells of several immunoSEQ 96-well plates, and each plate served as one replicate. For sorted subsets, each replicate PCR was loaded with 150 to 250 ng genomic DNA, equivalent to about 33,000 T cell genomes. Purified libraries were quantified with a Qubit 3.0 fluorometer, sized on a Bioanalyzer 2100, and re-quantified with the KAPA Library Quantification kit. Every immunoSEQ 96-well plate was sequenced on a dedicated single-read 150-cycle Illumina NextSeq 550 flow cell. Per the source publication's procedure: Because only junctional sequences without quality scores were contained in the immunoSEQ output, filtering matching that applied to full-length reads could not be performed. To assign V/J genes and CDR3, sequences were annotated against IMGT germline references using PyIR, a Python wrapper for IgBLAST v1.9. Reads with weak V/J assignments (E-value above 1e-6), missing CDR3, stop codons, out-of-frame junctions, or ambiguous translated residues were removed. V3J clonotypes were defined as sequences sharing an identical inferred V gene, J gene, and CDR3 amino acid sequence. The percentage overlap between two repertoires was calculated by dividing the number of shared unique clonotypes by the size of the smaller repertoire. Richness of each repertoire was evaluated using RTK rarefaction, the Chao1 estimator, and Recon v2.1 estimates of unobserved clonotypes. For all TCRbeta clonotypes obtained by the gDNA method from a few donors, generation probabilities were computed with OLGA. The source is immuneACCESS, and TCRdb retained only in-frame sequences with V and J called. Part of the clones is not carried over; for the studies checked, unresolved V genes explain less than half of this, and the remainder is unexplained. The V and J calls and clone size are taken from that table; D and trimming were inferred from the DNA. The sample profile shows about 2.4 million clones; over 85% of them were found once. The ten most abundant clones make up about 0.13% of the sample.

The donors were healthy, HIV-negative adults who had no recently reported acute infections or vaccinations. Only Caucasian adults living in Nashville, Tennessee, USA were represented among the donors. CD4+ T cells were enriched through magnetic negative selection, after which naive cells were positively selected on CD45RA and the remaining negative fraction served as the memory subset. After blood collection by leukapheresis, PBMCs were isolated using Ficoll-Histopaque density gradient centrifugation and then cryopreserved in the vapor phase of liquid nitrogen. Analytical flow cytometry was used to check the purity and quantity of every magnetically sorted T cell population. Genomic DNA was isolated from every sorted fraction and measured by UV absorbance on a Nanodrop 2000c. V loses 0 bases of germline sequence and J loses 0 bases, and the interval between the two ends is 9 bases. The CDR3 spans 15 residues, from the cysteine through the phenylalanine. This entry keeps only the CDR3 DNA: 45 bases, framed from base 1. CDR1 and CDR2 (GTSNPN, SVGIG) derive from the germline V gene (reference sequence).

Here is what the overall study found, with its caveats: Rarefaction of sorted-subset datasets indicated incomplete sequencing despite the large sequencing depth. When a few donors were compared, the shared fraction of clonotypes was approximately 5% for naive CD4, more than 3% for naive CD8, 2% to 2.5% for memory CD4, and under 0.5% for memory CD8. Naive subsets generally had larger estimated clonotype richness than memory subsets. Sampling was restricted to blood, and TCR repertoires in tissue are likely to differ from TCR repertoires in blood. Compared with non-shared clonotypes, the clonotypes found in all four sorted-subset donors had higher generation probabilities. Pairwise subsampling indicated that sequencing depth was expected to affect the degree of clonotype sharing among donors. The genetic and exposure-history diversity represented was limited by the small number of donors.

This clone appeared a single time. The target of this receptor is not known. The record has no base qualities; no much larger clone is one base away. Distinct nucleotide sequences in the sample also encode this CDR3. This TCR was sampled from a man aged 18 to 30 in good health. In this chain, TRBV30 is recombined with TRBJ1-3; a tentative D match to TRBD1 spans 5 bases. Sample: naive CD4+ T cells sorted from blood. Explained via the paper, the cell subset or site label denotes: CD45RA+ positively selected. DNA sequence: TGTGCCTGGAGTGTACGGGGGGGCTCTGGAAACACCATATATTTT. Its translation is CAWSVRGGSGNTIYF.